This T cell receptor beta chain was sequenced in a study of chemoradiotherapy in HPV16-positive cancers. Study at large: Candidate HPV-specific T-cell clones and common TCR motifs came from functional assays in a couple of HPV16-positive patients. Study-level points and caveats: Candidate HPV-specific clones and E7-related TCR motifs grew in tumor during treatment.

The count of this clone is one. Antigen specificity is unknown. The trim removed 11 bases at V and 0 bases at J, leaving 9 bases unmatched. Germline values: CDR1 ENHRY, CDR2 SYGVKD. The CDR3 runs 16 residues. Assay: immunoSEQ multiplex PCR; the TCRdb copy retains only in-frame clones and omits some. The sample includes about 12,000 clones, about 88% seen only once; the top ten take 4.5% to 7%. The sample here was blood, taken from a patient who underwent chemoradiotherapy. The genes are TRBV10-3 and TRBJ1-3, with TRBD1 identical over 11 bases. The TCR sequence derives from a human donor with HPV-associated anogenital cancer. The CDR3, as DNA: TGTGCCTCCTCCGGGACAGGGGGTTACTCTGGAAACACCATATATTTT. Translated: CASSGTGGYSGNTIYF.